Below, 9 T cell receptor beta chains from the same sample are listed, as sequenced in a study of T cell clonality in common variable immunodeficiency. Sequencing used immunoSEQ multiplex PCR; TCRdb keeps in-frame clones, though not all of them. Observed in the sample are about 42,000 clones, none of them singletons. The sequenced material came from peripheral blood mononuclear cells. These receptors all stem from a person aged 18-70 years in good health.

This clone was detected ten times or more. The CDR3 goes on 3 residues after the read ends, and that part is filled in from the germline J gene. The gene calls are TRBV2 and TRBJ2-5; 9 nucleotides match TRBD2. The CDR3 length is 17 residues. Trimming cost V 2 bases and J 2 bases; bases outside gene matches: 9. Looked up from germline, CDR1 is SNHLY and CDR2 is FYNNEI. The CDR3 spells CASSERRSGGLQETQYF. CDR3 bases read: TGTGCCAGCAGTGAAAGGCGTAGCGGGGGCCTACAAGAGACC.

In this sample, this clone turned up many times. The read terminates 3 residues ahead of where the CDR3 ends, so the germline J gene completes it. The chain links TRBV29-1 to TRBJ2-5; D is possibly TRBD2 (7 bases). The CDR3 loop spans 16 amino acids. Germline CDR1 SQVTM, CDR2 ANQGSEA. Trimming took off 3 bases at V and 6 bases at J, with 23 bases between the two ends. Partial CDR3 DNA: TGCAGCGTTGATACCCCGGCGGGGGCTGCACGGAAGACC. Protein sequence: CSVDTPAGAARKT. The full CDR3 protein reads CSVDTPAGAARKTQYF.

This clone was recorded at least ten times. The sequenced fragment ends 3 residues before the CDR3 boundary, so the rest is inferred from the germline J gene. The chain couples TRBV10-3 to TRBJ2-5; D remains unclear. V lost 5 bases, J lost 5 bases, and 9 bases lay in between. Germline V gives CDR1 ENHRY, CDR2 SYGVKD. The CDR3 sequence is 12 residues long. CDR3: CAISQTTETQYF. Incomplete CDR3 DNA: TGTGCCATCAGTCAGACAACGGAGACC.

This clone came up many times. The CDR3 loop is CSARSPLTSGTDTQYF. The part of the CDR3 DNA that was read is TGCAGTGCTCGCTCACCCTTAACTAGCGGAACAGATACG. The chain couples TRBV20-1 to TRBJ2-3; 8 nucleotides agree with TRBD2. The sequenced fragment ends 3 residues before the CDR3 boundary, so the rest is inferred from the germline J gene. Per the germline V gene, CDR1 is DFQATT and CDR2 is SNEGSKA (reference sequence). The CDR3 is 16 residues long. V lost 5 bases to trimming and J lost 3 bases; unmatched junction nucleotides: 13.

This clone occurred many times. The read terminates 3 residues before the CDR3 end, so the remaining end is supplied by the germline J gene. V gene TRBV29-1 combines with J gene TRBJ2-1, with D tentatively TRBD1 (6 bases). V dropped 1 base and J dropped 0 bases, with 10 bases sitting between them. CDR1 and CDR2 (germline): SQVTM, ANQGSEA. The CDR3 has 15 amino acids. CDR3 bases read: TGCAGCGTTGAAGCCACAGGGAGCTCCTACAATGAG. It yields the protein CSVEATGSSYNE. The whole CDR3 is CSVEATGSSYNEQFF.

This clone was detected ten times or more. The read comes to an end 3 residues before the CDR3 does, leaving the germline J gene to fill in the end. The J gene is TRBJ1-4, the V gene TRBV4-1; TRBD1 might be the D (6 bases). With 5 bases removed from V and 5 bases from J, the gap between germline ends came to 18 bases. The CDR3 extends over 16 amino acids. Germline-derived CDR1 and CDR2 are MGHRA and YSYEKL. The CDR3 sequence is CASSKSGFQGNEKLFF. Incomplete CDR3 DNA: TGCGCCAGCAGCAAATCGGGTTTTCAGGGGAATGAAAAA.

This clone was seen repeatedly, ten times or more. The observed sequence ends 3 residues before the CDR3 terminus, with the missing tail filled in from the germline J gene. The chain combines TRBV6-1 with TRBJ2-6, with D possibly being TRBD1 (6 bases). CDR1 is MNHNS and CDR2 is SASEGT in the germline V gene. The CDR3 consists of 14 residues. Trimming took 4 bases from V and 2 from J, leaving 6 bases between them. Here the CDR3 reads CASSAGAGANVLTF. The CDR3 bases that were read are TGTGCCAGCAGTGCAGGGGCTGGGGCCAACGTC.

This clone was recorded many times. The sequence runs out 3 residues before the end of the CDR3; the remainder is reconstructed from the germline J gene. This chain connects TRBV2 to TRBJ2-7; TRBD1 matches at 7 bases. The J segment lost 4 bases and the V segment lost 6 bases, leaving 9 bases of the junction unmatched. Germline V gives CDR1 SNHLY, CDR2 FYNNEI. The CDR3 loop spans 14 amino acids. CDR3 residues: CASRPTGTAYEQYF. CDR3 DNA (partial): TGTGCCAGCAGGCCCACCGGGACAGCTTACGAG.

Many counts were recorded for this clone. The CDR3 end lies 3 residues beyond the end of the read and is filled in from the germline J gene. The V gene is TRBV2, the J gene TRBJ2-1; 12 positions match TRBD2. Per germline, CDR1 SNHLY and CDR2 FYNNEI. This CDR3 region has 17 residues. Trimming took 8 bases from V and 4 from J; bases not matched to a gene: 12. This CDR3 reads CASQLAGGPRQYNEQFF. The CDR3 DNA, read in part, is TGTGCCAGCCAGCTAGCGGGGGGGCCCAGACAATACAATGAG.